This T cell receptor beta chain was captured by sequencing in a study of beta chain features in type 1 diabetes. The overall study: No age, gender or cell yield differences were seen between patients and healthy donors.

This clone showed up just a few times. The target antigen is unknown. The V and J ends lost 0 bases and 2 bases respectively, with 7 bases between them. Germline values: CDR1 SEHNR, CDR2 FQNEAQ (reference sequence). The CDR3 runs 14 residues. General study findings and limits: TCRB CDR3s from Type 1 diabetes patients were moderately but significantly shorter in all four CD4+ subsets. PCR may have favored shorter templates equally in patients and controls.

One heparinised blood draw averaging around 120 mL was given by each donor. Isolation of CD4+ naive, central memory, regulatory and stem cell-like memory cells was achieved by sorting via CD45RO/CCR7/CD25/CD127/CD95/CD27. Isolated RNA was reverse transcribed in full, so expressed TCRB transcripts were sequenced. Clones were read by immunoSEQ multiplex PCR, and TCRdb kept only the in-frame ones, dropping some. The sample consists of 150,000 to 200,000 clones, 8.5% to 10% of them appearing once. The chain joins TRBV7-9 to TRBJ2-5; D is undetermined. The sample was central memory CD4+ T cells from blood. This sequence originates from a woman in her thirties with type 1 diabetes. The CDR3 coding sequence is TGTGCCAGCAGCTTAGCGTCCAGTCAAGAGACCCAGTACTTC. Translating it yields CASSLASSQETQYF.